The 14 T cell receptor beta chains below come from one sample, sequenced in a study of CD8+ T cells in alopecia areata. Sequencing templates came from extracted RNA that was reverse transcribed into cDNA. Only in-frame clones appear in the TCRdb table, and some are missing; sequencing was by immunoSEQ multiplex PCR. The sample holds more than 100,000 clones; 58% are singletons and the top ten take 4.5%. The material sequenced was CD4+ T cells sorted from blood, taken at week 0. The receptor source for this set is a human donor with alopecia areata.

The rearrangement links TRBV4-2 to TRBJ2-3; TRBD1 matches 8 bases. J gave up 2 bases and V 4 bases, and 5 bases lay outside the gene matches. The germline V gene has CDR1 LGHNA and CDR2 YNFKEQ. This CDR3 is built from 15 residues. The CDR3 bases are TGTGCCAGCAGCCCCGGGACAGGCATCACAGATACGCAGTATTTT. Its translation: CASSPGTGITDTQYF.

In its sample, this clone was seen a few times. V usage is TRBV7-2 and J usage is TRBJ2-5; TRBD2 is a possible D gene (7 bases). The V end lost 11 bases, the J end lost 2 bases, and 12 bases lay between the germline ends. From germline, CDR1 is SGHTA and CDR2 FQGNSA. This CDR3 is 12 amino acids long. This CDR3 is CAGGGPQETQYF. The CDR3 DNA is TGTGCCGGGGGGGGCCCTCAAGAGACCCAGTACTTC.

V usage is TRBV14 and J usage is TRBJ1-2, with 10 bases fitting TRBD1. CDR3 size: 13 residues. Germline loops: CDR1 SGHDN, CDR2 FVKESK. J gave up 8 bases and V 4 bases, and 4 bases lay outside the gene matches. In DNA, the CDR3 is TGTGCCAGCAGCCCCCGGACAGGGGGGGGCTACACCTTC. It is translated as CASSPRTGGGYTF.

J is TRBJ1-5 and V is TRBV6-6; no reliable D call. In germline, CDR1 is MNHNY, CDR2 SVGAGI (reference sequence). With 2 bases removed from V and 5 bases from J, the gap between germline ends came to 10 bases. This CDR3 is 14 amino acids long. The CDR3 region has the DNA TGTGCCAGCAGTTACGGACGGTCCTATCAGCCCCAGCATTTT. The encoded protein is CASSYGRSYQPQHF.

This clone appeared a single time. This sequence joins TRBV5-4 and TRBJ1-1; tentatively, D is TRBD1 (5 bases). CDR1 SGHNT and CDR2 YYREEE come from the germline V gene (reference sequence). V gave up 5 bases and J gave up 5 bases, with 16 bases separating them. The CDR3 length is 14 residues. CDR3 DNA sequence: TGTGCCAGCAGGCCGGGGGTTCCGGATACTGAAGCTTTCTTT. It specifies CASRPGVPDTEAFF.

This clone was recorded a few times. The chain recombines TRBV7-2 with TRBJ1-4; D remains ambiguous. Germline values: CDR1 SGHTA, CDR2 FQGNSA. With 0 bases removed from V and 3 bases from J, the gap between germline ends came to 5 bases. The CDR3 loop spans 14 amino acids. In nucleotides, the CDR3 is TGTGCCAGCAGCTTAGCCTTTTCTAATGAAAAACTGTTTTTT. Translating it yields CASSLAFSNEKLFF.

The chain links TRBV23-1 to TRBJ1-4, with 10 bases aligning to TRBD1. TRBV23-1 belongs to the ORF category, with a function that is uncertain. The CDR3 is made up of 15 amino acids. Trimming took 3 bases from V and 8 from J; bases not matched to a gene: 6. The CDR3, as DNA: TGCGCCAGCAGTCAGGTCGACAGGGGGCAGGAAAAACTGTTTTTT. Its protein is CASSQVDRGQEKLFF.

The V gene is TRBV14, the J gene TRBJ2-7, with 8 nucleotides matching TRBD1. The ends lost 3 bases at V and 4 bases at J; junction bases unmatched: 8. The CDR3 is 15 amino acids. Per germline, CDR1 SGHDN and CDR2 FVKESK. CDR3: CASSHPSRGLYEQYF. As DNA, the CDR3 is TGTGCCAGCAGCCATCCTTCCAGGGGGCTTTACGAGCAGTACTTC.

The chain has TRBV9 and TRBJ2-7, with a tentative D call TRBD1 (5 bases). V lost 0 bases and J 5 bases, leaving 12 bases between the germline ends. The germline CDR1 and CDR2 sequences are SGDLS and YYNGEE. This CDR3 contains 14 residues. In DNA, the CDR3 is TGTGCCAGCAGCGTAGTTGGCAGGGTCGACGAGCAGTACTTC. Translation: CASSVVGRVDEQYF.

This clone was counted between two and nine times. The genes are TRBV7-3 and TRBJ2-6; 12 bases fit TRBD2. Per the germline V gene, CDR1 is SGHTA and CDR2 is FQGTGA. This CDR3 has 18 residues. Trimming cost V 0 bases and J 3 bases; bases outside gene matches: 3. This CDR3 is CASSLTGLAGNGANVLTF. CDR3 DNA: TGTGCCAGCAGCTTAACGGGACTAGCGGGTAATGGGGCCAACGTCCTGACTTTC.

The rearrangement links TRBV7-2 to TRBJ2-7, with TRBD1 identical over 8 bases. This CDR3 has 15 residues. V lost 2 bases and J lost 2; bases outside the gene matches: 5. Germline-derived CDR1 and CDR2 are SGHTA and FQGNSA. CDR3 region: CASSLSRGPPYEQYF. The DNA of the CDR3 is TGTGCCAGCAGCTTATCCAGGGGGCCTCCCTACGAGCAGTACTTC.

This chain links TRBV28 with TRBJ1-5; 10 nucleotides agree with TRBD1. After removal of 2 bases from V and 7 bases from J, the junction contained 8 bases not matched to a gene. Germline loops: CDR1 MDHEN, CDR2 SYDVKM. This CDR3 region has 16 residues. In DNA, the CDR3 is TGTGCCAGCAGTTTACCCCCGGGACAGGGGAACCAGCCCCAGCATTTT. It encodes CASSLPPGQGNQPQHF.

The DNA for the CDR3 is TGTGCCAGCGAGACGGGACAGGGGAGAGGAGAGACCCAGTACTTC. This sequence encodes CASETGQGRGETQYF. This chain joins TRBV6-5 and TRBJ2-5; TRBD1 aligns across 10 bases. CDR3 length: 15 residues. CDR1 and CDR2 (germline): MNHEY, SVGAGI. V was pared by 8 bases and J by 4 bases, with 10 bases of the junction left unmatched.

The chain recombines TRBV28 with TRBJ2-7; 11 bases match TRBD2. The CDR3 sequence is 14 residues long. The V gene's germline CDR1 is MDHEN and CDR2 SYDVKM. V trimming: 2 bases; J trimming: 7 bases; junction bases outside the gene matches: 4. The CDR3 coding sequence is TGTGCCAGCAGTTTAGAGGCTAGCGGGAGGGAGCAGTACTTC. This encodes CASSLEASGREQYF.